This T cell receptor beta chain was captured in a study of T-cell memory formation after mild COVID-19. The overall study: Clustering of TCRs was largely donor specific. General study results and limits: CD8+ contracting clones occupied EMRA, while CD4+ ones occupied mainly CM and EM. SARS-CoV-2 specificity was not confirmed for second-wave clones peaking on day 37.

This clonotype was seen a handful of times. The antigen remains unidentified. The junction had 13 bases not matched to a gene; V was cut back by 8 bases and J by 5 bases. The CDR3 spans 17 residues. Germline loops: CDR1 MRHNA, CDR2 SNTAGT. 5'RACE primed from the constant segment yielded TCR alpha and TCR beta cDNA libraries bearing sample barcodes and UMIs. TCRdb re-called the 5' RACE reads through MiXCR, storing one row per CDR3 protein. Here the sample spans some 40,000 distinct CDR3 sequences, about 6% being singletons. The sequence derives from an adult who had mild COVID-19 (a few samples of this study predate the infection). Cell type and time point are not known. This sequence joins TRBV6-4 and TRBJ2-2; 11 bases are a match to TRBD2. Sequenced input: PBMCs or a T cell subset sorted from them (not recorded which). The CDR3 DNA sequence: TGTGCCAGCTGCATACCCACACTAGCGGGAGCTACCGGGGAGCTGTTTTTT. Protein: CASCIPTLAGATGELFF.